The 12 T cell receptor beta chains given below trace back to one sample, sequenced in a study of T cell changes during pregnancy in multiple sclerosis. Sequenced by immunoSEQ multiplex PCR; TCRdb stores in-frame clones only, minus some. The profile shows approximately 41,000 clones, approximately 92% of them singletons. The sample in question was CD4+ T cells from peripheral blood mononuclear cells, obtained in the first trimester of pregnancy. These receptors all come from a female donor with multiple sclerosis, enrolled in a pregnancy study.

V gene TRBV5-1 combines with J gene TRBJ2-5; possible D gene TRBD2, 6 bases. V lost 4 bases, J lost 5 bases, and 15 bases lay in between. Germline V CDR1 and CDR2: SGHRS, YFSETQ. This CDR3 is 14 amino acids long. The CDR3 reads CASSPGEGQETQYF. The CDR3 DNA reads TGCGCCAGCAGCCCGGGAGAGGGGCAGGAGACCCAGTACTTC.

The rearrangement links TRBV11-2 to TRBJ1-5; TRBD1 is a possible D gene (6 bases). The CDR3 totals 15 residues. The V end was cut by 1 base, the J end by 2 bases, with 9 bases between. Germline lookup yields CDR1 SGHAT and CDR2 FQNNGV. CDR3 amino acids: CASSLGGQGNQPQHF. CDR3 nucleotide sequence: TGTGCCAGCAGCTTAGGGGGACAAGGCAATCAGCCCCAGCATTTT.

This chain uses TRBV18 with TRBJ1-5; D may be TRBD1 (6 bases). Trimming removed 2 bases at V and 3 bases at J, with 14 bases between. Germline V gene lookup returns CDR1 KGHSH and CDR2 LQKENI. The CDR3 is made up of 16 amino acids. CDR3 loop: CASSPMGADNNQPQHF. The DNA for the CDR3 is TGTGCCAGCTCACCAATGGGGGCAGATAACAATCAGCCCCAGCATTTT.

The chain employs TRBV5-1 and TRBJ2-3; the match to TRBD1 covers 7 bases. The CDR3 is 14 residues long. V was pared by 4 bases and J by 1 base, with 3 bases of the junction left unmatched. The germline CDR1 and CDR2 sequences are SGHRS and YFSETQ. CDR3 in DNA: TGCGCCAGCAGCCCTGACAGGGGCACAGATACGCAGTATTTT. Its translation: CASSPDRGTDTQYF. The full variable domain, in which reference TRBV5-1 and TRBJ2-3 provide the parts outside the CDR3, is KAGVTQTPRYLIKTRGQQVTLSCSPISGHRSVSWYQQTPGQGLQFLFEYFSETQRNKGNFPGRFSGRQFSNSRSEMNVSTLELGDSALYLCASSPDRGTDTQYFGPGTRLTVL.

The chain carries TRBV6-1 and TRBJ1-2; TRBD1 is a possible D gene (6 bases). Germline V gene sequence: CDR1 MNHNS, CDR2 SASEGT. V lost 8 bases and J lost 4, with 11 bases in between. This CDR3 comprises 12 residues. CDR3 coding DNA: TGTGCCAGCTCACGAGGGGGCTATGGCTACACCTTC. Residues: CASSRGGYGYTF.

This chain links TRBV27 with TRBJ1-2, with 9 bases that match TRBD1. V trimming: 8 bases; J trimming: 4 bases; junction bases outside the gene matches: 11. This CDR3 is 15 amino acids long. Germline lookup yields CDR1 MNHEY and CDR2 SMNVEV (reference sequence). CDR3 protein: CASRDRDRDIYGYTF. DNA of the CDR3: TGTGCCAGCCGGGACCGGGACAGGGACATCTATGGCTACACCTTC.

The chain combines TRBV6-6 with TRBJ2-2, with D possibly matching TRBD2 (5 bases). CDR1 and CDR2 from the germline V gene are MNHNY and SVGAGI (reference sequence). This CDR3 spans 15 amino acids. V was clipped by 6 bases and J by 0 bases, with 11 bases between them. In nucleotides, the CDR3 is TGTGCCAGCAGCCCGACTACTGCGAACACCGGGGAGCTGTTTTTT. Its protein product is CASSPTTANTGELFF.

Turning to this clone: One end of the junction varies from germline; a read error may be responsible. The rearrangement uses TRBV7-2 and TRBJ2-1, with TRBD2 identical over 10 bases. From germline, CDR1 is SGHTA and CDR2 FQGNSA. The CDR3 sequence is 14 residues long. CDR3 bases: TGTGCCAGCAGCCTAGCGGGAGACTACAATGAGCAGTTCTTC. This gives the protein CASSLAGDYNEQFF.

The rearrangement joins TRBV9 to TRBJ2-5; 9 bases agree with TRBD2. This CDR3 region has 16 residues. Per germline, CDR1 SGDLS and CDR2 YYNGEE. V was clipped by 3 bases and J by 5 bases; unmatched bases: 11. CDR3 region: CASSAYSGSPEETQYF. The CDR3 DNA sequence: TGTGCCAGCAGCGCATATAGCGGGAGCCCCGAGGAGACCCAGTACTTC.

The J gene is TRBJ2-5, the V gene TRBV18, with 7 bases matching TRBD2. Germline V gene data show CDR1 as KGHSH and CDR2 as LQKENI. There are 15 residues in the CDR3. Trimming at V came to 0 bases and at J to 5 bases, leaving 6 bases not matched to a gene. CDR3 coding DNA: TGTGCCAGCTCACCACCGTCACTAGCGATGGAGACCCAGTACTTC. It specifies CASSPPSLAMETQYF.

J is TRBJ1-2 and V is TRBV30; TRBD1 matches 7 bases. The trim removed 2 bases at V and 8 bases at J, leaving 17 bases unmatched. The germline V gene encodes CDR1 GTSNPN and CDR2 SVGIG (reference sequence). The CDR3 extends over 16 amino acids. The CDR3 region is CAWSSMTGWKVRGYTF. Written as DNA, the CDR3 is TGTGCCTGGAGTTCGATGACAGGGTGGAAGGTGAGGGGCTACACCTTC. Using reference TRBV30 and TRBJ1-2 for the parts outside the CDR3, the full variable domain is SQTIHQWPATLVQPVGSPLSLECTVEGTSNPNLYWYRQAAGRGLQLLFYSVGIGQISSEVPQNLSASRPQDRQFILSSKKLLLSDSGFYLCAWSSMTGWKVRGYTFGSGTRLTVV.

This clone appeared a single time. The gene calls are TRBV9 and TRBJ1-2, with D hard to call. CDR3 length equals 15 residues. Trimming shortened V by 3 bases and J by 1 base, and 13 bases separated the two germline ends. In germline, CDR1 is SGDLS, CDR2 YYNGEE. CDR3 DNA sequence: TGTGCCAGCAGCGCACGGACGGGGAATAACTATGGCTACACCTTC. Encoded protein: CASSARTGNNYGYTF.